This entry features one T cell receptor (beta chain) sequence. Its antigen is still unknown. The data belong to a study of CXCR3-negative and CXCR3-positive naive CD8 T cells. Study-wide results and limits: Hydrophobicity of TRB CDR3s was greater in CXCR3-positive naive cells than in CXCR3-negative naive cells. CXCR3-negative and CXCR3-positive naive cells shared comparable TRBV-TRBJ usage, but memory cells did not. Memory CD8+ cells had much lower diversity, and both naive subsets had comparably high diversity.

Researchers prepared the TRB cDNA libraries using 5' RACE with UMI labels. TCRdb processed the 5' RACE reads again and assigns one entry to each CDR3 protein, with no DNA. The table lists 50,000 to 60,000 distinct CDR3 sequences, with about 0.43% in the top ten. The CDR3 extends over 14 amino acids. Germline values: CDR1 MGHRA, CDR2 YSYEKL. The genes are TRBV4-1 and TRBJ2-1. The sample consisted of naive CXCR3- CD8+ T cells from blood. Subset meaning: CD45RO-CCR7+CD27+CD95- naive CD8+ T cells lacking CXCR3 (TNR3-). The sequence derives from a human donor in good health. Some clones in this sample may be carry-over from other donors' samples. CDR3 region: CASSQDSSYNEQFF.